These T cell receptor beta chains were read from a single sample in a study of cytotoxic CD8 clonotypes in ibrutinib-treated CLL. TCRdb's table, derived via immunoSEQ multiplex PCR, lists solely in-frame clones and lacks some. Here the sample spans approximately 350,000 clones, roughly two thirds being singletons. The input for sequencing was PBMCs, taken after 36 months of ibrutinib treatment. Source of these receptors: a human donor with chronic lymphocytic leukemia. Both conserved end residues are part of each CDR3. Fields, in order: V gene, J gene, clone size, CDR3 protein. Clone sizes are given selectively: once, few, many, or a class where the clone is expanded.

v_call: TRBV6-5; j_call: TRBJ2-1; clone_size: .; cdr3_aa: CASSLSVYNEQFF
v_call: TRBV19; j_call: TRBJ1-3; clone_size: few; cdr3_aa: CASSWGQGFPGNTIYF
v_call: TRBV9; j_call: TRBJ2-1; clone_size: .; cdr3_aa: CASSSPSGTRVAEQFF
v_call: TRBV10-2; j_call: TRBJ1-5; clone_size: .; cdr3_aa: CASSETGGPQHF
v_call: TRBV6-1; j_call: TRBJ2-1; clone_size: once; cdr3_aa: CASSPGRLPFF
v_call: TRBV10-3; j_call: TRBJ1-1; clone_size: .; cdr3_aa: CAISESPVGAFF
v_call: TRBV6-1; j_call: TRBJ1-1; clone_size: few; cdr3_aa: CASSEAGAEMNTEAFF
v_call: TRBV20-1; j_call: TRBJ2-7; clone_size: .; cdr3_aa: CSARIAGWEYF
v_call: TRBV4-2; j_call: TRBJ2-3; clone_size: .; cdr3_aa: CASRADRGLDTQYF
v_call: TRBV2; j_call: TRBJ2-5; clone_size: .; cdr3_aa: CASSRWDSSQETQYF
v_call: TRBV7-9; j_call: TRBJ1-2; clone_size: .; cdr3_aa: CASSLARGTGYGYTF
v_call: TRBV6-5; j_call: TRBJ2-7; clone_size: .; cdr3_aa: CASSRTGTYEQYF
v_call: TRBV5-6; j_call: TRBJ2-7; clone_size: .; cdr3_aa: CASSLEGEQYF
v_call: TRBV9; j_call: TRBJ2-5; clone_size: .; cdr3_aa: CASRGQGGLETQYF
v_call: TRBV7-6; j_call: TRBJ2-3; clone_size: .; cdr3_aa: CASSRALAGGGTDTQYF
v_call: TRBV5-1; j_call: TRBJ2-1; clone_size: .; cdr3_aa: CASSLFTAGPNEQFF
v_call: TRBV27; j_call: TRBJ2-7; clone_size: .; cdr3_aa: CASSLSGVSAYEQYF
v_call: TRBV27; j_call: TRBJ2-7; clone_size: .; cdr3_aa: CASSLVFRGLGIYEQYF
v_call: TRBV27; j_call: TRBJ2-7; clone_size: .; cdr3_aa: CASSLGTLYEQYF
v_call: TRBV15; j_call: TRBJ2-5; clone_size: once; cdr3_aa: CATSRDLAETQYF
v_call: TRBV19; j_call: TRBJ1-1; clone_size: .; cdr3_aa: CASSTWTGINTEAFF
v_call: TRBV29-1; j_call: TRBJ2-7; clone_size: .; cdr3_aa: CSVELQGPHEQYF
v_call: TRBV7-2; j_call: TRBJ2-3; clone_size: .; cdr3_aa: CASTWTSGIQDTQYF
v_call: TRBV9; j_call: TRBJ2-7; clone_size: .; cdr3_aa: CASSPPGHGYEQYF
v_call: TRBV27; j_call: TRBJ2-7; clone_size: .; cdr3_aa: CASRSGLADYEQYF
v_call: TRBV5-5; j_call: TRBJ2-3; clone_size: .; cdr3_aa: CASYWIAPHPDTDTQYF
v_call: TRBV9; j_call: TRBJ2-1; clone_size: .; cdr3_aa: CASSVVSYNEQFF
v_call: TRBV27; j_call: TRBJ1-2; clone_size: once; cdr3_aa: CASSLASTGGTGGRSYGYTF
v_call: TRBV10-2; j_call: TRBJ1-6; clone_size: .; cdr3_aa: CASSEAVASPLHF
v_call: TRBV6-5; j_call: TRBJ1-2; clone_size: .; cdr3_aa: CASSRTGASGYTF
v_call: TRBV7-2; j_call: TRBJ2-4; clone_size: .; cdr3_aa: CASSSGTLAKNIQYF
v_call: TRBV7-9; j_call: TRBJ1-5; clone_size: .; cdr3_aa: CASSLGRPGNQPQHF
v_call: TRBV20-1; j_call: TRBJ2-3; clone_size: .; cdr3_aa: CSASPDTQYF
v_call: TRBV19; j_call: TRBJ1-2; clone_size: .; cdr3_aa: CASSIQAGASGYTF
v_call: TRBV7-9; j_call: TRBJ2-7; clone_size: .; cdr3_aa: CASSLDSGAGDYEQYF
v_call: TRBV7-9; j_call: TRBJ2-1; clone_size: .; cdr3_aa: CASSSTTGLDNEQFF
v_call: TRBV5-1; j_call: TRBJ2-7; clone_size: .; cdr3_aa: CASSRISASGRSLFYEQYF
v_call: TRBV5-4; j_call: TRBJ2-3; clone_size: .; cdr3_aa: CASSLVLAGTDTQYF
v_call: TRBV9; j_call: TRBJ2-3; clone_size: .; cdr3_aa: CASSVAPAGGTDTQYF
v_call: TRBV6-5; j_call: TRBJ2-7; clone_size: .; cdr3_aa: CASSPWGGSYEQYF
v_call: TRBV7-3; j_call: TRBJ2-1; clone_size: .; cdr3_aa: CASSAPGQGIMKQFF
v_call: TRBV6-1; j_call: TRBJ2-3; clone_size: .; cdr3_aa: CASSEPPSGSFDTQYF
v_call: TRBV4-3; j_call: TRBJ2-2; clone_size: .; cdr3_aa: CASSPPGGQGYFGELFF
v_call: TRBV13; j_call: TRBJ2-3; clone_size: few; cdr3_aa: CASSLRAVESTDTQYF
v_call: TRBV28; j_call: TRBJ2-1; clone_size: .; cdr3_aa: CASKFFWGSNEQFF
v_call: TRBV13; j_call: TRBJ1-5; clone_size: few; cdr3_aa: CASSVIRGEDENQPQHF
v_call: TRBV4-2; j_call: TRBJ2-3; clone_size: once; cdr3_aa: CASSPGSGTDTQYF
v_call: TRBV9; j_call: TRBJ2-7; clone_size: few; cdr3_aa: CASSVGTTGTVYEQYF
v_call: TRBV5-4; j_call: TRBJ1-6; clone_size: .; cdr3_aa: CASSLVNSPLHF
v_call: TRBV6-1; j_call: TRBJ1-5; clone_size: .; cdr3_aa: CASSEASWAAFHNQPQHF
v_call: TRBV7-6; j_call: TRBJ2-7; clone_size: .; cdr3_aa: CASSLNTGHNEQYF
v_call: TRBV28; j_call: TRBJ2-7; clone_size: .; cdr3_aa: CASSFSSSYDEQYF